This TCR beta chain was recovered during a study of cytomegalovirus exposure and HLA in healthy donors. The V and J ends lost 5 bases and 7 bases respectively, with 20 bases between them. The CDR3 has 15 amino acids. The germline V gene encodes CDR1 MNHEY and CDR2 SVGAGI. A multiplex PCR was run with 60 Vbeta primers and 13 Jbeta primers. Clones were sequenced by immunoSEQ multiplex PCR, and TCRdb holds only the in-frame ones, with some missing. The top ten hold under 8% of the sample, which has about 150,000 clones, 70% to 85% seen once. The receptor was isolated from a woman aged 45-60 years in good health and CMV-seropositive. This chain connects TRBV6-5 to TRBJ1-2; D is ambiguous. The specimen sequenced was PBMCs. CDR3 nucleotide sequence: TGTGCCAGCAGTAACCCGGTGGAGGGAAGTCTTGGCTACACCTTC. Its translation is CASSNPVEGSLGYTF.